These T cell receptor beta chains were read from a single sample in a study of shared clonotypes between healthy human individuals. Produced via immunoSEQ multiplex PCR; TCRdb's table is partial and in-frame only. This table holds some 1 million clones, about 70% found once. Source material: memory CD4+ T cells sorted from blood. The source of these receptors is a man aged 18 to 30 in good health. Both conserved end residues are part of each CDR3. D genes are given only for firm matches. Rows give clone size only sometimes, using once, few, many, or a class for an expanded clone.

v_call: TRBV5-5; j_call: TRBJ2-6; d_call: TRBD2; clone_size: .; cdr3_aa: CASSLRMGLAGGSGANVLTF; cdr3_nt: TGTGCCAGCAGCTTGCGAATGGGACTAGCGGGGGGCTCTGGGGCCAACGTCCTGACTTTC
v_call: TRBV7-9; j_call: TRBJ1-2; d_call: TRBD1; clone_size: .; cdr3_aa: CASSSRTGKSYGYTF; cdr3_nt: TGTGCCAGCAGCTCCCGGACAGGGAAATCCTATGGCTACACCTTC
v_call: TRBV7-9; j_call: TRBJ2-7; d_call: TRBD1; clone_size: .; cdr3_aa: CASSNPGQGVGEQYF; cdr3_nt: TGTGCCAGCAGCAATCCGGGACAGGGGGTGGGCGAGCAGTACTTC
v_call: TRBV5-1; j_call: TRBJ2-7; d_call: .; clone_size: .; cdr3_aa: CASRREGNAYEQYF; cdr3_nt: TGCGCCAGCAGAAGGGAAGGGAATGCCTACGAGCAGTACTTC
v_call: TRBV18; j_call: TRBJ1-4; d_call: .; clone_size: .; cdr3_aa: CASSPLLARMATNEKLFF; cdr3_nt: TGTGCCAGCTCACCACTTCTGGCCAGGATGGCGACTAATGAAAAACTGTTTTTT
v_call: TRBV21-1; j_call: TRBJ1-5; d_call: .; clone_size: .; cdr3_aa: CASSKRAGLGTPFGVPNQPQHF; cdr3_nt: TGTGCCAGCAGCAAACGTGCGGGCCTAGGGACTCCCTTCGGGGTCCCCAATCAGCCCCAGCATTTT
v_call: TRBV5-1; j_call: TRBJ2-3; d_call: TRBD2; clone_size: .; cdr3_aa: CASSLARTSGSSTDTQYF; cdr3_nt: TGCGCCAGCAGCTTGGCCCGGACTAGCGGGAGCTCCACAGATACGCAGTATTTT
v_call: TRBV7-9; j_call: TRBJ1-2; d_call: TRBD1; clone_size: once; cdr3_aa: CASSLQGENYGYTF; cdr3_nt: TGTGCCAGCAGCTTACAGGGGGAGAACTATGGCTACACCTTC
v_call: TRBV7-2; j_call: TRBJ2-7; d_call: TRBD1; clone_size: .; cdr3_aa: CASARGDSYEQYF; cdr3_nt: TGTGCCAGCGCACGTGGGGACAGCTACGAGCAGTACTTC
v_call: TRBV19; j_call: TRBJ1-1; d_call: TRBD1; clone_size: .; cdr3_aa: CASSMSGGGQADTEAFF; cdr3_nt: TGTGCCAGTAGTATGTCAGGGGGCGGGCAGGCGGACACTGAAGCTTTCTTT
v_call: TRBV2; j_call: TRBJ1-3; d_call: TRBD1; clone_size: .; cdr3_aa: CASRDRVSGNTIYF; cdr3_nt: TGTGCCAGCAGGGACAGGGTCTCTGGAAACACCATATATTTT
v_call: TRBV28; j_call: TRBJ2-3; d_call: .; clone_size: once; cdr3_aa: CASSLRGSTDTQYF; cdr3_nt: TGTGCCAGCAGTTTACGCGGCTCCACAGATACGCAGTATTTT
v_call: TRBV11-2; j_call: TRBJ2-5; d_call: .; clone_size: .; cdr3_aa: CASSLAFGLQETQYF; cdr3_nt: TGTGCCAGCAGCTTAGCGTTCGGCCTCCAAGAGACCCAGTACTTC
v_call: TRBV18; j_call: TRBJ1-1; d_call: TRBD1; clone_size: .; cdr3_aa: CASSLMTGGETEAFF; cdr3_nt: TGTGCCAGCTCACTAATGACAGGGGGCGAAACTGAAGCTTTCTTT
v_call: TRBV7-9; j_call: TRBJ2-1; d_call: TRBD2; clone_size: .; cdr3_aa: CASSPSGGVYNEQFF; cdr3_nt: TGTGCCAGCAGCCCGAGCGGGGGGGTATACAATGAGCAGTTCTTC
v_call: TRBV2; j_call: TRBJ2-1; d_call: TRBD1; clone_size: .; cdr3_aa: CASKDRGSYNEQFF; cdr3_nt: TGTGCCAGCAAAGACAGGGGGTCCTACAATGAGCAGTTCTTC
v_call: TRBV7-2; j_call: TRBJ2-7; d_call: .; clone_size: .; cdr3_aa: CASSLSYEQYF; cdr3_nt: TGTGCCAGCAGCTTGTCGTACGAGCAGTACTTC
v_call: TRBV15; j_call: TRBJ2-7; d_call: .; clone_size: .; cdr3_aa: CATSRDLREQYF; cdr3_nt: TGTGCCACCAGCAGAGATCTGCGCGAGCAGTACTTC
v_call: TRBV19; j_call: TRBJ2-5; d_call: .; clone_size: .; cdr3_aa: CASSIHTQETQYF; cdr3_nt: TGTGCCAGTAGTATCCACACGCAAGAGACCCAGTACTTC